This T cell receptor beta chain was profiled in a study of radiotherapy plus CTLA-4 blockade in lung cancer. Notes on the study in general: It was early blood T cell clone dynamics, with interferon-beta, that reportedly best predicted response.

As regards this clone: Its antigen is not identified.

Profiling relied on immunoSEQ multiplex PCR, and the TCRdb table lists in-frame clones only, not all of them. This sample yields about 80,000 clones, of which around 78% are seen a single time; roughly 23% belongs to the top ten. This CDR3 has 11 residues. The V gene's germline CDR1 is SGHNT and CDR2 YYREEE (reference sequence). Trimming cost V 7 bases and J 6 bases, with 9 bases left between them. This receptor was identified in a human donor with non-small cell lung cancer whose response to radiotherapy plus ipilimumab could not be evaluated. Some clones in this sample may be carry-over from other donors' samples. The rearrangement joins TRBV5-4 to TRBJ2-3; D perhaps matches TRBD1 (5 bases). The input for sequencing was peripheral blood, taken from a patient treated with radiotherapy plus ipilimumab. The CDR3 nucleotides read TGTGCCAGCGGGGCAGCGGATACGCAGTATTTT. Protein sequence: CASGAADTQYF.